One sample yielded the 2 T cell receptor beta chains listed below, sequenced in a study of cytomegalovirus exposure and HLA in healthy donors. Both 60 Vbeta primers and 13 Jbeta primers went into the PCR. Measured with immunoSEQ multiplex PCR; TCRdb has only the in-frame clones, and not every one. The repertoire has around 160,000 clones, about 75% of them found once; the top ten carry 4.7%. The source material was PBMCs. These receptors were collected from a man aged 18-30 years in good health and CMV-seropositive.

This chain connects TRBV28 to TRBJ1-5; a weak D match, TRBD1 (6 bases). V lost 5 bases to trimming and J lost 5 bases, with 16 bases between them. The CDR3 spans 15 residues. Germline V gives CDR1 MDHEN, CDR2 SYDVKM. This CDR3 reads CASSLPTGMDQPQHF. The CDR3 bases are TGTGCCAGCAGTCTCCCCACAGGGATGGATCAGCCCCAGCATTTT. Together with reference TRBV28 and TRBJ1-5, the CDR3 gives the full variable domain: DVKVTQSSRYLVKRTGEKVFLECVQDMDHENMFWYRQDPGLGLRLIYFSYDVKMKEKGDIPEGYSVSREKKERFSLILESASTNQTSMYLCASSLPTGMDQPQHFGDGTRLSIL.

The J gene is TRBJ2-1, the V gene TRBV6-1, with D perhaps matching TRBD2 (5 bases). CDR1 and CDR2 from the germline V gene are MNHNS and SASEGT. The V gene lost 7 bases and the J gene lost 10 bases, with 23 bases spanning the gap. This CDR3 has 15 amino acids. CDR3 sequence: CASMDRELIVGEQFF. The CDR3 DNA reads TGTGCCAGCATGGATAGGGAGCTAATCGTTGGCGAGCAGTTCTTC.